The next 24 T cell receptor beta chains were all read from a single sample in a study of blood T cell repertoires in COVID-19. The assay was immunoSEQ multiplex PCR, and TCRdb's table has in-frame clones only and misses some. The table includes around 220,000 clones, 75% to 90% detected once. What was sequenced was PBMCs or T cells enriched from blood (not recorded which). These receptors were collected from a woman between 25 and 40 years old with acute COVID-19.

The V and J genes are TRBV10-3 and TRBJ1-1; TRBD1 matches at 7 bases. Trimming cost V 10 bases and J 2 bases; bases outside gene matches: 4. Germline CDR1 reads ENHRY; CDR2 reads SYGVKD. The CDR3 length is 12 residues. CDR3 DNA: TGTGCCACCAACAGGGGAAACACTGAAGCTTTCTTT. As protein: CATNRGNTEAFF.

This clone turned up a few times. CDR3 residues: CASSADRGYGYTF. CDR3 nucleotide sequence: TGTGCCAGCAGCGCAGACAGGGGGTATGGCTACACCTTC. V gene TRBV7-2 combines with J gene TRBJ1-2; the match to TRBD1 covers 9 bases. V dropped 5 bases and J dropped 5; count of bases not matched to a gene: 3. The CDR3 has 13 residues. CDR1 and CDR2 (germline): SGHTA, FQGNSA.

The CDR3, as DNA: TGTGCCAGCAGCCCAAACTCAGGGATCTATGGCTACACCTTC. Its protein is CASSPNSGIYGYTF. V is TRBV9 and J is TRBJ1-2; tentatively, D is TRBD1 (5 bases). CDR1 is SGDLS and CDR2 is YYNGEE in the germline V gene. Trimming took 4 bases from V and 4 from J, leaving 14 bases between them. This CDR3 comprises 14 residues.

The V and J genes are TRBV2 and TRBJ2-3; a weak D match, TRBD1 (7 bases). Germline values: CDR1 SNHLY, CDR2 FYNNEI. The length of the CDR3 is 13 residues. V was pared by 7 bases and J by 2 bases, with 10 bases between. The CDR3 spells CASTGGYTDTQYF. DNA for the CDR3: TGTGCCAGCACAGGGGGGTACACAGATACGCAGTATTTT.

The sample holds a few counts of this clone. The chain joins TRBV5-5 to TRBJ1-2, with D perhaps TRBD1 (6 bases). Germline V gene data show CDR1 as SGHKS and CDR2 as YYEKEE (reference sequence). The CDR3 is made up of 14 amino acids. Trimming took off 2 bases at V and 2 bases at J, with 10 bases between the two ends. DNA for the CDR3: TGTGCCAGCAGCTTCACTGGACAGAACTATGGCTACACCTTC. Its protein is CASSFTGQNYGYTF. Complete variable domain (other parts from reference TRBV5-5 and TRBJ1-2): DAGVTQSPTHLIKTRGQQVTLRCSPISGHKSVSWYQQVLGQGPQFIFQYYEKEERGRGNFPDRFSARQFPNYSSELNVNALLLGDSALYLCASSFTGQNYGYTFGSGTRLTVV.

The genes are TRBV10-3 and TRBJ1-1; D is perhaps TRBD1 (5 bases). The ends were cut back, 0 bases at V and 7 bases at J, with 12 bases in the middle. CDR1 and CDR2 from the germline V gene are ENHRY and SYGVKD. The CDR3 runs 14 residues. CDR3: CAISESGQGHEAFF. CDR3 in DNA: TGTGCCATCAGTGAGTCGGGGCAGGGCCATGAAGCTTTCTTT.

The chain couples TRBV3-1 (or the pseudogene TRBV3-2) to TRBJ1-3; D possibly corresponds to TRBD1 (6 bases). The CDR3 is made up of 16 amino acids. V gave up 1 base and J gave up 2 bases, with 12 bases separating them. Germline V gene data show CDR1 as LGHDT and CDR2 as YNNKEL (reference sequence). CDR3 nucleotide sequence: TGTGCCAGCAGCCAAGTAGGGGGGGTTGCTGGAAACACCATATATTTT. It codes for CASSQVGGVAGNTIYF.

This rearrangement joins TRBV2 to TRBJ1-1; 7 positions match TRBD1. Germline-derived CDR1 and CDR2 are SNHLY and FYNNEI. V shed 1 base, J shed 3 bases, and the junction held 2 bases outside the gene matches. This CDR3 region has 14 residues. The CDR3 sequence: CASSEDRGDTEAFF. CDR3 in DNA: TGTGCCAGCAGTGAAGACAGGGGTGACACTGAAGCTTTCTTT.

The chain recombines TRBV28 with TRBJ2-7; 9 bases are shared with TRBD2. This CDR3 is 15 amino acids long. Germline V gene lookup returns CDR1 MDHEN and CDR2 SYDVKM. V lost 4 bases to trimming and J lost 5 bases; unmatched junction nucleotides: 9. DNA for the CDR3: TGTGCCAGCAGTTCATCCGGGACTAGCTTCCACGAGCAGTACTTC. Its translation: CASSSSGTSFHEQYF.

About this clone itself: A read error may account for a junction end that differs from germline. CDR3 residues: CASSFPGQGPVEQLF. In DNA, the CDR3 is TGTGCCAGCAGTTTTCCGGGACAGGGCCCGGTTGAGCAGCTCTTC. V gene TRBV7-3 combines with J gene TRBJ2-1; 9 positions match TRBD1. The CDR3 length is 15 residues. Per the germline V gene, CDR1 is SGHTA and CDR2 is FQGTGA.

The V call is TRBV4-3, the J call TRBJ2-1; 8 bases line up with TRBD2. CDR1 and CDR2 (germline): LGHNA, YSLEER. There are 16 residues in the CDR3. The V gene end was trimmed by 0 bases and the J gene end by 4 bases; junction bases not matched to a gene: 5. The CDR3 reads CASSQEALAEYNEQFF. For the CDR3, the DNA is TGCGCCAGCAGCCAAGAGGCACTAGCGGAGTACAATGAGCAGTTCTTC.

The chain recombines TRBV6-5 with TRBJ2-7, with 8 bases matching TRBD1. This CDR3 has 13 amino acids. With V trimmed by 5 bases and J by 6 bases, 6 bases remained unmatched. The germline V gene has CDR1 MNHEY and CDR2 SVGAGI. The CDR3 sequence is CASSSPGTGEQYF. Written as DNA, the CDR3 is TGTGCCAGCAGTAGCCCTGGGACAGGCGAGCAGTACTTC.

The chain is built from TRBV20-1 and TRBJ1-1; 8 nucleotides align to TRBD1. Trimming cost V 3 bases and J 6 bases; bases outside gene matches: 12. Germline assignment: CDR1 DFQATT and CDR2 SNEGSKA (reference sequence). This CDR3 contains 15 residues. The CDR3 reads CSASASRGRRAEAFF. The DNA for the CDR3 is TGCAGTGCTAGTGCGTCCAGGGGGCGGCGGGCTGAAGCTTTCTTT.

The CDR3 region is CASSLIAEEQFF. The DNA for the CDR3 is TGTGCCAGCAGCTTAATCGCCGAGGAGCAGTTCTTC. The chain employs TRBV11-2 and TRBJ2-1; D gene ambiguous. The CDR3 contains 12 residues. Per germline, CDR1 SGHAT and CDR2 FQNNGV. Trimming took 2 bases from V and 10 from J, leaving 9 bases between them.

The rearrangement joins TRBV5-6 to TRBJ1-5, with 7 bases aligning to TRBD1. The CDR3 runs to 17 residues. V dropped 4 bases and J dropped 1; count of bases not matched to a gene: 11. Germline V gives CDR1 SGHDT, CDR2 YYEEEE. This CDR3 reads CASSHRQGIMSNQPQHF. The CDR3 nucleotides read TGTGCCAGCAGCCACCGACAGGGAATAATGAGCAATCAGCCCCAGCATTTT.

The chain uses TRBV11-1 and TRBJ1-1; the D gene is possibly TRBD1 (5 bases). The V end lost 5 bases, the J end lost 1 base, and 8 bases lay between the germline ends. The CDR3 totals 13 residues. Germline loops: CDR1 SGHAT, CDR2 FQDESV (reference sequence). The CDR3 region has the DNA TGTGCCAGCAGCAACGGGGGGAACACTGAAGCTTTCTTT. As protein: CASSNGGNTEAFF.

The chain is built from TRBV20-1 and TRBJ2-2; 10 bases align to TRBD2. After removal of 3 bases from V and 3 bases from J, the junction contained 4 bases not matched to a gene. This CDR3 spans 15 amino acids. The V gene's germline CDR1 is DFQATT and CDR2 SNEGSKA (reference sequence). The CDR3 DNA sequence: TGCAGTGCTAGTCGGGGGACTAGCGACACCGGGGAGCTGTTTTTT. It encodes CSASRGTSDTGELFF.

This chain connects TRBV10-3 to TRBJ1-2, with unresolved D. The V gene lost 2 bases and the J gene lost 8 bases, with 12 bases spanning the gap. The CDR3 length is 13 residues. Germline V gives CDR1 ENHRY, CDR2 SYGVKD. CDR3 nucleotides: TGTGCCATCAGTGAGGAACAGACCTGGGGCTACACCTTC. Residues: CAISEEQTWGYTF.

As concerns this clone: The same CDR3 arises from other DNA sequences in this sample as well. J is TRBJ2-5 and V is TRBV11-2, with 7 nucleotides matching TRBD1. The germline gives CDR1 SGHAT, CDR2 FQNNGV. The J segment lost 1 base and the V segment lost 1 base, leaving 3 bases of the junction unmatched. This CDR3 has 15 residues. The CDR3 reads CASSLGAGGQETQYF. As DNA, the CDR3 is TGTGCCAGCAGCTTAGGGGCAGGGGGCCAAGAGACCCAGTACTTC.

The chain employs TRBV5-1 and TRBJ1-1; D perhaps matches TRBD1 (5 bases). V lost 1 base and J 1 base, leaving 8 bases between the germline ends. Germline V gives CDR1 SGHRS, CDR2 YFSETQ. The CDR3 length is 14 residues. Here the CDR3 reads CASSLRGTNTEAFF. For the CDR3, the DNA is TGCGCCAGCAGCTTGCGGGGGACGAACACTGAAGCTTTCTTT. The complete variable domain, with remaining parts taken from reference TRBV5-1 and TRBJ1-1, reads KAGVTQTPRYLIKTRGQQVTLSCSPISGHRSVSWYQQTPGQGLQFLFEYFSETQRNKGNFPGRFSGRQFSNSRSEMNVSTLELGDSALYLCASSLRGTNTEAFFGQGTRLTVV.

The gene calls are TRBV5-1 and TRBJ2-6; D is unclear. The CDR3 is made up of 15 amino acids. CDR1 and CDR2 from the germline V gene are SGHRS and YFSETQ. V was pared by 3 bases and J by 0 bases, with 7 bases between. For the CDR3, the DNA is TGCGCCAGCAGCTCAGATCCCTCTGGGGCCAACGTCCTGACTTTC. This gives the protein CASSSDPSGANVLTF. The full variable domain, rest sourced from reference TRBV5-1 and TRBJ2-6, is KAGVTQTPRYLIKTRGQQVTLSCSPISGHRSVSWYQQTPGQGLQFLFEYFSETQRNKGNFPGRFSGRQFSNSRSEMNVSTLELGDSALYLCASSSDPSGANVLTFGAGSRLTVL.

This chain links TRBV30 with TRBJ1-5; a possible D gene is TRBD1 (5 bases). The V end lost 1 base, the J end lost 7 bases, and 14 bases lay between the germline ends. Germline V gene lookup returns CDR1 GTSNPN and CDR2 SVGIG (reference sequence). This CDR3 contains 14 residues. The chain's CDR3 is CAWSASDSLQPQHF. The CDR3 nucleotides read TGTGCCTGGAGTGCGTCCGACAGTTTACAGCCCCAGCATTTT.

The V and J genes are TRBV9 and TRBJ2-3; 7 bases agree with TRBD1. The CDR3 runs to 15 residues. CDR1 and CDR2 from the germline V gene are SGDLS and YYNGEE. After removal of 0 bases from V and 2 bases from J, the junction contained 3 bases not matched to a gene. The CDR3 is CASSVGDRATDTQYF. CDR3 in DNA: TGTGCCAGCAGCGTAGGTGACAGGGCCACAGATACGCAGTATTTT. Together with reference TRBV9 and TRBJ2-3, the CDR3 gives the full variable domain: DSGVTQTPKHLITATGQRVTLRCSPRSGDLSVYWYQQSLDQGLQFLIQYYNGEERAKGNILERFSAQQFPDLHSELNLSSLELGDSALYFCASSVGDRATDTQYFGPGTRLTVL.

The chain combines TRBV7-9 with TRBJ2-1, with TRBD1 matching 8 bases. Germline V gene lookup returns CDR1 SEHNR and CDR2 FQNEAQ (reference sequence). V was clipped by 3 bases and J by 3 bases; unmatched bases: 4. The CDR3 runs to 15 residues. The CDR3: CASSFPGTGYNEQFF. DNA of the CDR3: TGTGCCAGCAGCTTCCCCGGGACAGGCTACAATGAGCAGTTCTTC.